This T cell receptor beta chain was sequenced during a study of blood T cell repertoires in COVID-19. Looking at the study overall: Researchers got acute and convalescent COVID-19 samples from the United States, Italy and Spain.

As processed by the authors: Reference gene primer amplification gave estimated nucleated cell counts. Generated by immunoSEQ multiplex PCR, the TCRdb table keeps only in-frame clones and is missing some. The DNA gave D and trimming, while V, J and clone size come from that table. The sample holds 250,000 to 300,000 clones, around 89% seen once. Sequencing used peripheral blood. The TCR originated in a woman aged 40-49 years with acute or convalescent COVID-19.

In DNA form, the CDR3 reads TGCGCCAGCAGCTTGAGGCAGGCGGGGGGAGGAGAGACCCAGTACTTC. The encoded protein is CASSLRQAGGGETQYF. V gene TRBV5-1 combines with J gene TRBJ2-5, with 8 bases fitting TRBD2. Germline CDR1 and CDR2: SGHRS and YFSETQ. The ends lost 1 base at V and 4 bases at J; junction bases unmatched: 9. This CDR3 has 16 residues.